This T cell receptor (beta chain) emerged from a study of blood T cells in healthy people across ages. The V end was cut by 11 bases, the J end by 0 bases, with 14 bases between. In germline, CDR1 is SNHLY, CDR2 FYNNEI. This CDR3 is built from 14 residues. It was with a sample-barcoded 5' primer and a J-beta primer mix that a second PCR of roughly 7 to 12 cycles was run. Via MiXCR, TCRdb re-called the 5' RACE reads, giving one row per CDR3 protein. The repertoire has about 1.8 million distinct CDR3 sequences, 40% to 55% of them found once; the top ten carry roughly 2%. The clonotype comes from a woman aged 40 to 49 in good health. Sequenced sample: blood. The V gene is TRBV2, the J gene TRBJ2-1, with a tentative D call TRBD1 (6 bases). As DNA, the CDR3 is TGTGCCGTACAGGGCCATAGCTCCTACAATGAGCAGTTCTTC. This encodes CAVQGHSSYNEQFF.